Listed here are 19 T cell receptor beta chains from one sample, sequenced in a study of T cell changes during pregnancy in multiple sclerosis. Profiled with immunoSEQ multiplex PCR; TCRdb holds only in-frame clones, not every one. Altogether tens of thousands of clones are present, 85% to 95% being singletons, with the ten largest covering approximately 0.15%. Sequences were derived from CD4+ T cells from peripheral blood mononuclear cells, sampled after pregnancy. The source of these receptors is a female donor with multiple sclerosis, enrolled in a pregnancy study.

This chain links TRBV2 with TRBJ1-6, with D possibly TRBD1 on 5 matching bases. Germline CDR1 SNHLY, CDR2 FYNNEI. The CDR3 consists of 12 residues. The V gene lost 7 bases and the J gene lost 8 bases, with 9 bases spanning the gap. The CDR3 DNA is TGTGCCAGCACGGGGGACGATTCACCCCTCCACTTT. It codes for CASTGDDSPLHF.

The rearrangement links TRBV29-1 to TRBJ1-1, with 7 positions matching TRBD1. The germline V gene encodes CDR1 SQVTM and CDR2 ANQGSEA. Trimming took 7 bases from V and 4 from J; bases not matched to a gene: 9. The CDR3 is 13 residues long. The CDR3 nucleotides read TGCAGCGCCAGGGACAGCAGCGGCACTGAAGCTTTCTTT. Its translation: CSARDSSGTEAFF. Using reference TRBV29-1 and TRBJ1-1 for the parts outside the CDR3, the full variable domain is SAVISQKPSRDICQRGTSLTIQCQVDSQVTMMFWYRQQPGQSLTLIATANQGSEATYESGFVIDKFPISRPNLTFSTLTVSNMSPEDSSIYLCSARDSSGTEAFFGQGTRLTVV.

The chain employs TRBV19 and TRBJ2-5, with D uncertain. The CDR3 contains 14 residues. The germline gives CDR1 LNHDA, CDR2 SQIVND (reference sequence). Deletions cut 1 base from V and 5 bases from J, with 11 bases between. CDR3 region: CASSIGPTGETQYF. CDR3 nucleotide sequence: TGTGCCAGTAGTATAGGCCCCACCGGGGAGACCCAGTACTTC.

This chain joins TRBV18 and TRBJ2-1; 8 bases map to TRBD1. After removal of 6 bases from V and 6 bases from J, the junction contained 4 bases not matched to a gene. The CDR3 covers 13 residues. CDR1 and CDR2 (germline): KGHSH, LQKENI. The CDR3, as DNA: TGTGCCAGCTCGCCTGGACAGGGCAATGAGCAGTTCTTC. Its protein product is CASSPGQGNEQFF. Combining the CDR3 with reference TRBV18 and TRBJ2-1 gives the whole variable domain NAGVMQNPRHLVRRRGQEARLRCSPMKGHSHVYWYRQLPEEGLKFMVYLQKENIIDESGMPKERFSAEFPKEGPSILRIQQVVRGDSAAYFCASSPGQGNEQFFGPGTRLTVL.

The chain combines TRBV18 with TRBJ2-1, with a weak D call TRBD2 (6 bases). Per germline, CDR1 KGHSH and CDR2 LQKENI. V was trimmed by 5 bases and J by 0 bases, leaving 14 bases between them. CDR3 length: 16 residues. The CDR3 is CASSILAASSYNEQFF. DNA for the CDR3: TGTGCCAGCTCAATACTAGCTGCGAGCTCCTACAATGAGCAGTTCTTC.

This chain joins TRBV19 and TRBJ1-2, with 8 bases lining up with TRBD1. J was trimmed by 2 bases and V by 2 bases; bases with no gene match: 7. The CDR3 has 16 residues. CDR1 and CDR2 from the germline V gene are LNHDA and SQIVND (reference sequence). DNA of the CDR3: TGTGCCAGTAGTATACCCGTGAGGACAGGGAACTATGGCTACACCTTC. Its translation: CASSIPVRTGNYGYTF.

The chain recombines TRBV11-2 with TRBJ1-1; D is unresolved. The CDR3 runs 15 residues. In germline, CDR1 is SGHAT, CDR2 FQNNGV. V was pared by 0 bases and J by 3 bases, with 11 bases between. The CDR3 spells CASSLDLRRDTEAFF. The CDR3 DNA follows: TGTGCCAGCAGCTTAGATCTTCGACGGGACACTGAAGCTTTCTTT.

The rearrangement joins TRBV28 to TRBJ1-2; 8 bases map to TRBD1. The trim removed 5 bases at V and 5 bases at J, leaving 4 bases unmatched. In germline, CDR1 is MDHEN, CDR2 SYDVKM. The CDR3 length is 13 residues. The CDR3 loop is CASSPGTGYGYTF. In DNA, the CDR3 is TGTGCCAGCAGTCCCGGGACAGGATATGGCTACACCTTC.

A remark on this clone: The sample contains more than one DNA sequence encoding this CDR3. V is TRBV6-5 and J is TRBJ2-3; D might be TRBD2 (5 bases). Germline V gene data show CDR1 as MNHEY and CDR2 as SVGAGI. Trimming pared 6 bases from V and 4 bases from J, leaving 14 bases between. The CDR3 totals 14 residues. CDR3 residues: CASRHRLAADTQYF. The CDR3 nucleotides are TGTGCCAGCAGACACCGGCTAGCAGCAGATACGCAGTATTTT.

The chain uses TRBV23-1 and TRBJ2-6; weak D call: TRBD1 (5 bases). TRBV23-1 is annotated as an ORF whose role is uncertain. V lost 0 bases, J lost 1 base, and 16 bases lay in between. This CDR3 has 19 amino acids. CDR3: CASSQSSWAGRSGANVLTF. The DNA of the CDR3 is TGCGCCAGCAGTCAATCCTCCTGGGCAGGGCGGTCTGGGGCCAACGTCCTGACTTTC.

This chain links TRBV4-2 with TRBJ2-1; TRBD2 agrees at 7 bases. V shed 0 bases and J 2 bases; nucleotides not matched to a gene: 1. The CDR3 covers 15 residues. Per germline, CDR1 LGHNA and CDR2 YNFKEQ. CDR3 in amino acids: CASSQEGGTYNEQFF. Written as DNA, the CDR3 is TGTGCCAGCAGCCAAGAGGGGGGGACCTACAATGAGCAGTTCTTC.

The V call is TRBV28, the J call TRBJ1-3; possibly TRBD1 for D (6 bases). CDR3 length: 16 amino acids. Deletions cut 4 bases from V and 0 bases from J, with 13 bases between. Looked up from germline, CDR1 is MDHEN and CDR2 is SYDVKM. The DNA of the CDR3 is TGTGCCAGCAGTTCATGGGGGCAGAACTCTGGAAACACCATATATTTT. Protein: CASSSWGQNSGNTIYF.

The J gene is TRBJ1-2, the V gene TRBV28; tentatively, D is TRBD1 (6 bases). Germline lookup yields CDR1 MDHEN and CDR2 SYDVKM. The CDR3 contains 12 residues. Trimming cost V 10 bases and J 8 bases, with 17 bases left between them. The chain's CDR3 is CATKTGPMGYTF. Here the CDR3 DNA reads TGTGCCACCAAGACAGGACCGATGGGCTACACCTTC.

The chain is built from TRBV25-1 and TRBJ2-5, with 8 bases fitting TRBD1. In germline, CDR1 is MGHDK, CDR2 SYGVNS. V was pared by 5 bases and J by 2 bases, with 7 bases of the junction left unmatched. The CDR3 runs 15 residues. The CDR3, as DNA: TGTGCCAGCAGTATAGGGACAGGTTATCAAGAGACCCAGTACTTC. Amino acids: CASSIGTGYQETQYF. The full variable domain, with the rest looked up from reference TRBV25-1 and TRBJ2-5, is EADIYQTPRYLVIGTGKKITLECSQTMGHDKMYWYQQDPGMELHLIHYSYGVNSTEKGDLSSESTVSRIRTEHFPLTLESARPSHTSQYLCASSIGTGYQETQYFGPGTRLLVL.

The chain links TRBV27 to TRBJ2-2; TRBD1 aligns across 11 bases. The CDR3 loop spans 15 amino acids. V was clipped by 6 bases and J by 7 bases; unmatched bases: 7. Germline V gives CDR1 MNHEY, CDR2 SMNVEV (reference sequence). Here the CDR3 DNA reads TGTGCCAGCAGCACCGGGACAGGGGGACGCGGGGAGCTGTTTTTT. This sequence encodes CASSTGTGGRGELFF.

The CDR3: CASSPTGPLYGYTF. CDR3 DNA sequence: TGTGCCAGCAGTCCGACAGGACCTCTCTATGGCTACACCTTC. This chain links TRBV28 with TRBJ1-2; TRBD1 is a possible D gene (6 bases). Germline CDR1 and CDR2: MDHEN and SYDVKM. This CDR3 is built from 14 residues. The V end was cut by 5 bases, the J end by 4 bases, with 14 bases between.

The CDR3 is CASSFLDEQFF. In DNA form, the CDR3 reads TGCGCCAGCAGCTTCCTCGATGAGCAGTTCTTC. The V and J genes are TRBV5-1 and TRBJ2-1; D is unclear. V was shortened by 2 bases and J by 8 bases, with 5 bases between the two germline ends. Germline values: CDR1 SGHRS, CDR2 YFSETQ. The CDR3 is made up of 11 amino acids. The whole variable domain, remainder taken from reference TRBV5-1 and TRBJ2-1, is KAGVTQTPRYLIKTRGQQVTLSCSPISGHRSVSWYQQTPGQGLQFLFEYFSETQRNKGNFPGRFSGRQFSNSRSEMNVSTLELGDSALYLCASSFLDEQFFGPGTRLTVL.

This clone has only one observation. The V and J genes are TRBV11-3 and TRBJ2-7; 8 nucleotides line up with TRBD2. With V trimmed by 1 base and J by 6 bases, 5 bases remained unmatched. CDR1 is SGHNT and CDR2 is YENEEA in the germline V gene. The CDR3 length is 14 residues. CDR3: CASSLGAGGREQYF. The DNA for the CDR3 is TGTGCCAGCAGCTTAGGTGCGGGAGGTCGCGAGCAGTACTTC.

This chain uses TRBV19 with TRBJ2-1, with 12 nucleotides matching TRBD1. CDR1 and CDR2 from the germline V gene are LNHDA and SQIVND (reference sequence). Germline trimming cut 1 base from V and 9 bases from J; bases unmatched to any gene: 7. The length of the CDR3 is 16 residues. CDR3 sequence: CASSIVPGQGAGEQFF. CDR3 DNA: TGTGCCAGTAGTATAGTTCCGGGACAGGGGGCTGGTGAGCAGTTCTTC.